These T cell receptor beta chains were read from a single sample in a study of cytomegalovirus exposure and HLA in healthy donors. Using immunoSEQ multiplex PCR, the repertoire was profiled, and TCRdb retains in-frame clones only, with some absent. The table shows about 150,000 clones, with approximately 84% occurring only once. The specimen sequenced was PBMCs. These receptors all stem from a woman aged 35 to 49 in good health and CMV-seropositive. The CDR3 runs from the conserved cysteine through the conserved F or W. D genes are given only for firm matches. Expanded clones get a size class; other rows say once, few or many, or leave the size out.

V gene: TRBV10-3; clone size: .; J gene: TRBJ1-1; D gene: .; CDR3 DNA: TGTGCCATCAGTGGGCATAAGAACACTGAAGCTTTCTTT; CDR3 protein: CAISGHKNTEAFF
V gene: TRBV5-4; clone size: .; J gene: TRBJ2-7; D gene: .; CDR3 DNA: TGTGCCAGCAGCTTGTTGGTCGGGGTTGGGTACGAGCAGTACTTC; CDR3 protein: CASSLLVGVGYEQYF
V gene: TRBV6-1; clone size: .; J gene: TRBJ1-2; D gene: .; CDR3 DNA: TGTGCCAGCAGTGAAGGGTCACCCGCCAGGGGCTACACCTTC; CDR3 protein: CASSEGSPARGYTF
V gene: TRBV7-9; clone size: .; J gene: TRBJ2-5; D gene: TRBD2; CDR3 DNA: TGTTCCAGCAGCTTAGTCACGGGGGGGGAGACCCAGTACTTC; CDR3 protein: CSSSLVTGGETQYF
V gene: TRBV6-5; clone size: few; J gene: TRBJ1-6; D gene: TRBD1; CDR3 DNA: TGTGCCAGCAGGAGACAGGGGAGGAATTCACCCCTCCACTTT; CDR3 protein: CASRRQGRNSPLHF
V gene: TRBV4-2; clone size: .; J gene: TRBJ1-2; D gene: .; CDR3 DNA: TGTGCCAGCAGCCTCATGGTCCAAGTTGAACTGTCCTTTGGCTACACCTTC; CDR3 protein: CASSLMVQVELSFGYTF
V gene: TRBV5-4; clone size: .; J gene: TRBJ2-5; D gene: TRBD2; CDR3 DNA: TGTGCCAGCAGCTTGGAACTAGCGGGGTTCCAAGAGACCCAGTACTTC; CDR3 protein: CASSLELAGFQETQYF
V gene: TRBV29-1; clone size: .; J gene: TRBJ1-2; D gene: .; CDR3 DNA: TGCAGCGTTCGCGTACAGGGCATGGATGGCTACACCTTC; CDR3 protein: CSVRVQGMDGYTF
V gene: TRBV7-2; clone size: .; J gene: TRBJ1-6; D gene: .; CDR3 DNA: TGTGCCAGCAGCTTCGGACTAGATTCACCCCTCCACTTT; CDR3 protein: CASSFGLDSPLHF
V gene: TRBV4-1; clone size: .; J gene: TRBJ2-2; D gene: .; CDR3 DNA: TGCGCCAGCAGCCAAGATCCTCCTAGCGAGATCACCGGGGAGCTGTTTTTT; CDR3 protein: CASSQDPPSEITGELFF
V gene: TRBV13; clone size: .; J gene: TRBJ1-5; D gene: .; CDR3 DNA: TGTGCCAGCAGCTTAGGTAAGGGGAGGAATCAGCCCCAGCATTTT; CDR3 protein: CASSLGKGRNQPQHF
V gene: TRBV27; clone size: .; J gene: TRBJ2-5; D gene: .; CDR3 DNA: TGTGCCAGCAGTCCATCTCGGACCTTCTTGGGGCGGGAGACCCAGTACTTC; CDR3 protein: CASSPSRTFLGRETQYF
V gene: TRBV10-3; clone size: .; J gene: TRBJ1-5; D gene: TRBD1; CDR3 DNA: TGTGCCATCAGTGGATCCGGGACAGCCGAAGGTCAGCCCCAGCATTTT; CDR3 protein: CAISGSGTAEGQPQHF
V gene: TRBV7-8; clone size: .; J gene: TRBJ2-1; D gene: .; CDR3 DNA: TGTGCCAGCAGCTTAAGGCCGCAGGCTCCCTACAATGAGCAGTTCTTC; CDR3 protein: CASSLRPQAPYNEQFF
V gene: TRBV5-8; clone size: .; J gene: TRBJ1-2; D gene: TRBD1; CDR3 DNA: TGTGCCAGCAGCTTGCCCCCCAGGGGGGCTGGCTACACCTTC; CDR3 protein: CASSLPPRGAGYTF
V gene: TRBV25-1; clone size: few; J gene: TRBJ2-5; D gene: .; CDR3 DNA: TGTGCCAGCAGTCGCGCCGGTAGCGGCCAAGAGACCCAGTACTTC; CDR3 protein: CASSRAGSGQETQYF
V gene: TRBV27; clone size: .; J gene: TRBJ2-5; D gene: TRBD1; CDR3 DNA: TGTGCCAGCAGTTCAAGGACAGGTGGGGTTGAAGAGACCCAGTACTTC; CDR3 protein: CASSSRTGGVEETQYF
V gene: TRBV5-4; clone size: .; J gene: TRBJ2-2; D gene: .; CDR3 DNA: TGTGCCAGCAGCAAACAGACAGGACAGTACACCGGGGAGCTGTTTTTT; CDR3 protein: CASSKQTGQYTGELFF
V gene: TRBV29-1; clone size: .; J gene: TRBJ1-2; D gene: .; CDR3 DNA: TGCAGCGTGGGACTTCGGGCGGGCTACACCTTC; CDR3 protein: CSVGLRAGYTF
V gene: TRBV10-3; clone size: .; J gene: TRBJ2-7; D gene: TRBD2; CDR3 DNA: TGTGCCATCAGGAGACTAGCGGGGGATGAGCAGTACTTC; CDR3 protein: CAIRRLAGDEQYF
V gene: TRBV30; clone size: .; J gene: TRBJ1-1; D gene: .; CDR3 DNA: TGTGCCGGAAACCAGGGTGGAGCTTTCTTT; CDR3 protein: CAGNQGGAFF
V gene: TRBV5-1; clone size: .; J gene: TRBJ1-1; D gene: .; CDR3 DNA: TGCGCCAGCAGCTTGTTCGGACAGAACACTGAAGCTTTCTTT; CDR3 protein: CASSLFGQNTEAFF
V gene: TRBV5-6; clone size: .; J gene: TRBJ2-6; D gene: TRBD2; CDR3 DNA: TGTGCCAGCAGCTTGGGGGGGGGAACTGGGGCCAACGGCCTGACTTTC; CDR3 protein: CASSLGGGTGANGLTF
V gene: TRBV11-1; clone size: .; J gene: TRBJ1-1; D gene: .; CDR3 DNA: TGTGCCAGCAGCTTAGTTGGCAGAGAAGCTTTCTTT; CDR3 protein: CASSLVGREAFF
V gene: TRBV7-9; clone size: .; J gene: TRBJ1-1; D gene: TRBD1; CDR3 DNA: TGTGCCAGCAGCCCCCCGGACAGGCGCGCTGAAGCTTTCTTT; CDR3 protein: CASSPPDRRAEAFF
V gene: TRBV7-2; clone size: once; J gene: TRBJ1-1; D gene: .; CDR3 DNA: TGTGCCAGCAGCAACAGTCTACAAGCTTTCTTT; CDR3 protein: CASSNSLQAFF
V gene: TRBV6-1; clone size: .; J gene: TRBJ1-1; D gene: TRBD1; CDR3 DNA: TGTGCCAGCAGAGGGGACAGGTTAGAAGCTTTCTTT; CDR3 protein: CASRGDRLEAFF
V gene: TRBV6-5; clone size: .; J gene: TRBJ1-1; D gene: .; CDR3 DNA: TGTGCCAGCAGGTTTGGGCGTGACACTGAAGCTTTCTTT; CDR3 protein: CASRFGRDTEAFF
V gene: TRBV10-2; clone size: .; J gene: TRBJ2-7; D gene: TRBD2; CDR3 DNA: TGCGCCAGCAAAGAATCCGGGACTAGCGGGGGAAACGAGCAGTACTTC; CDR3 protein: CASKESGTSGGNEQYF
V gene: TRBV7-3; clone size: .; J gene: TRBJ1-5; D gene: TRBD1; CDR3 DNA: TGTGCCAGCAGCTTATCAGGGGACAGGAATCAGCCCCAGCATTTT; CDR3 protein: CASSLSGDRNQPQHF
V gene: TRBV4-1; clone size: .; J gene: TRBJ1-1; D gene: TRBD1; CDR3 DNA: TGCGCCAGCAGCCAAGACCGGGACAGGGGGGGCGCTTTCTTT; CDR3 protein: CASSQDRDRGGAFF
V gene: TRBV9; clone size: few; J gene: TRBJ2-3; D gene: .; CDR3 DNA: TGTGCCAGCAGCTTAAGAGGGGACAAGAAAGATACGCAGTATTTT; CDR3 protein: CASSLRGDKKDTQYF
V gene: TRBV19; clone size: .; J gene: TRBJ2-7; D gene: TRBD1; CDR3 DNA: TGTGCCAGTAGTATAGTCGGGCAGGGGGCCGCCTACGAGCAGTACTTC; CDR3 protein: CASSIVGQGAAYEQYF